This TCR beta chain comes out of a study of human T cells and chemical hapten exposure. Study results and limitations: After DPC sensitization, TCRs above 1 in 1000 frequency showed no change.

The V gene's germline CDR1 is SGHDN and CDR2 FVKESK. This CDR3 region has 17 residues. J lost 0 bases, V lost 4 bases, and 2 bases had no gene match. This clonotype was observed many times. Its target is not known. Total RNA was isolated from whole blood that had not been fractionated. Individual cDNA molecules received unique molecular identifiers in the library. Authors' processing steps: Sample-level TCR yields exhibited a median of around 93,000, with a range of about 23,224 to 700,000. In TCRdb, the 5' RACE reads were re-called with MiXCR into one record per CDR3 protein. The V and J calls and clone size come from TCRdb's table, not from the authors' own analysis. The data contain about 140,000 distinct CDR3 sequences, around 4.4% of them singletons.

The V call is TRBV14, the J call TRBJ2-6; 11 bases map to TRBD2. The clonotype was recovered from a female donor in good health. CDR3 residues: CASSRLAGLSGANVLTF. CDR3 DNA sequence: TGTGCCAGCAGCCGACTAGCGGGGCTCTCTGGGGCCAACGTCCTGACTTTC.